The TCR beta chain described here comes from a study of cytomegalovirus exposure and HLA in healthy donors. To note about this clone: Its cognate antigen is unknown.

Germline-derived CDR1 and CDR2 are SGHTA and FQGNSA. Trimming at V came to 1 base and at J to 9 bases, leaving 11 bases not matched to a gene. The CDR3 runs 16 residues. Points from the study as a whole: Accurate HLA-A and HLA-B prediction from TCR beta sequences was reported for most subjects.

PCR primers comprised 60 Vbeta and 13 Jbeta primers. Clones were read by immunoSEQ multiplex PCR, and TCRdb kept only the in-frame ones, dropping some. This table has 150,000 to 200,000 clones, about four fifths appearing once. Sequencing was done on a sample of PBMCs. This sequence joins TRBV7-2 and TRBJ2-5, with 10 bases identical to TRBD2. The TCR was taken from a woman in her 30s in good health and CMV-seropositive. The CDR3 loop reads CASSLGPASGGRPQYF. CDR3 in DNA: TGTGCCAGCAGCTTAGGTCCGGCTAGCGGGGGCCGGCCCCAGTACTTC.